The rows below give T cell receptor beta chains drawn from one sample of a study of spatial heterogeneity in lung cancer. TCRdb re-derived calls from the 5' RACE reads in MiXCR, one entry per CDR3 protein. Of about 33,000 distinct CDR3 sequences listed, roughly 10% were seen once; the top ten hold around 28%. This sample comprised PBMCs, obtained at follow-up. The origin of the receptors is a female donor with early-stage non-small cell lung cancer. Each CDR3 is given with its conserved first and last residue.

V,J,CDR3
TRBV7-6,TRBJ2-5,CASSPGTSVETQYF
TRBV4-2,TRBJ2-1,CASSQDNGANNEQFF
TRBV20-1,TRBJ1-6,CSARGSSYNSPLHF
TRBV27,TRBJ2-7,CASSLVSGSLGYEQYF
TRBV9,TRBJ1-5,CASSTSYNQPQHF
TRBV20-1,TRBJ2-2,CSAPSGASGGRGGELFF
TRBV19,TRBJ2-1,CATSGSLDEQFF
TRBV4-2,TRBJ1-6,CASSQTRDRESPLHF
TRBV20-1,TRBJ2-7,CSTGLQGSSSYEQYF
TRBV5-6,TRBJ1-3,CASSLQPGRRNTIYF
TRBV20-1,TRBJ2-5,CSANPLARETQYF
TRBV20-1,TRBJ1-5,CSARAGTGNQPQHF